A selection of T cell receptor beta chains follows, all from one sample in a study of regulatory T cells in long-lasting Graves disease. TCRdb recomputed calls from the multiplex PCR reads with MiXCR, one row per CDR3 protein. The repertoire holds hundreds of thousands of distinct CDR3 sequences, with approximately 15% as singletons. The same sample was also studied in work on T cells in Graves' hyperthyroidism and ophthalmopathy.

Sequencing used peripheral blood mononuclear cells (PBMCs), obtained at new diagnosis, from a patient treated with antithyroid drugs. Receptors originate from a man under 40 with Graves disease. CDR3s include the opening cysteine and the closing phenylalanine or tryptophan.

v_call: TRBV30; j_call: TRBJ2-7; cdr3_aa: CAWRRAGTGGYEQYF
v_call: TRBV29-1; j_call: TRBJ2-1; cdr3_aa: CSVEVRERYNEQFF
v_call: TRBV28; j_call: TRBJ2-3; cdr3_aa: CASATGTPSTDTQYF
v_call: TRBV7-9; j_call: TRBJ2-2; cdr3_aa: CASSPRSYTGELFF
v_call: TRBV19; j_call: TRBJ2-3; cdr3_aa: CASSITDSGLDTQYF
v_call: TRBV7-3; j_call: TRBJ2-5; cdr3_aa: CASSSAGPGAQYF
v_call: TRBV4-1; j_call: TRBJ2-2; cdr3_aa: CASSQSEGRGGELFF
v_call: TRBV19; j_call: TRBJ2-7; cdr3_aa: CASSPRMSSYEQYF
v_call: TRBV10-3; j_call: TRBJ1-1; cdr3_aa: CAISESPGPSLNTEAFF
v_call: TRBV27; j_call: TRBJ2-3; cdr3_aa: CASSSWWGTSSTDTQYF
v_call: TRBV9; j_call: TRBJ1-2; cdr3_aa: CASSVDDSRTGYTF
v_call: TRBV30; j_call: TRBJ2-4; cdr3_aa: CAWSIGTCGRVDIQYF
v_call: TRBV30; j_call: TRBJ1-2; cdr3_aa: CARTGPGQGELYGYTF
v_call: TRBV30; j_call: TRBJ1-1; cdr3_aa: CAWAGRDTEAFF
v_call: TRBV27; j_call: TRBJ1-5; cdr3_aa: CASSLGGGRAQPQHF
v_call: TRBV19; j_call: TRBJ2-2; cdr3_aa: CASSIMALAEPLTNTGELFF
v_call: TRBV30; j_call: TRBJ1-1; cdr3_aa: CAWSEQQNTEAFF
v_call: TRBV6-1; j_call: TRBJ1-5; cdr3_aa: CARGGPNQPQHF
v_call: TRBV30; j_call: TRBJ1-5; cdr3_aa: CAWSVRGGPQHF
v_call: TRBV10-3; j_call: TRBJ1-1; cdr3_aa: CAISHGTSEVKAFF
v_call: TRBV5-1; j_call: TRBJ2-7; cdr3_aa: CASSGIPGLAGDVNYEQYF
v_call: TRBV20-1; j_call: TRBJ2-5; cdr3_aa: CSARPPRTGKETQYF
v_call: TRBV5-4; j_call: -; cdr3_aa: CASSLTLLAGVGNEQFF
v_call: TRBV28; j_call: TRBJ1-2; cdr3_aa: CASSQAHYGYTF
v_call: TRBV12-3/TRBV12-4; j_call: TRBJ2-3; cdr3_aa: CASRGTSGSTDTQYF
v_call: TRBV2; j_call: TRBJ1-6; cdr3_aa: CASREPGLLNSPLHF
v_call: TRBV10-3; j_call: TRBJ2-5; cdr3_aa: CAIRPGQGGETQYF
v_call: TRBV27; j_call: TRBJ1-5; cdr3_aa: CASSYRTGLNQPQHF
v_call: TRBV29-1; j_call: TRBJ2-3; cdr3_aa: CSVEDPARGTDTQYF
v_call: TRBV27; j_call: TRBJ2-6; cdr3_aa: CASGSLGGSGANVLTF
v_call: TRBV10-3; j_call: TRBJ2-7; cdr3_aa: CAISEGEYEQYF
v_call: TRBV6-5; j_call: TRBJ1-2; cdr3_aa: CASSYSGQGVGGYTF
v_call: TRBV2; j_call: TRBJ1-3; cdr3_aa: CASSQDSFSGNTIYF
v_call: TRBV12-3/TRBV12-4; j_call: TRBJ1-1; cdr3_aa: CASSFGTRWDTEAFF
v_call: TRBV6-5; j_call: TRBJ2-3; cdr3_aa: CASSFEARADTQYF
v_call: TRBV29-1; j_call: TRBJ1-2; cdr3_aa: CSVRGRFPGTGRNGYTF
v_call: TRBV20-1; j_call: TRBJ1-4; cdr3_aa: CSANHVDIGKLFF
v_call: TRBV30; j_call: TRBJ1-5; cdr3_aa: CAWSVRWRQGDQPQHF
v_call: TRBV20-1; j_call: TRBJ2-1; cdr3_aa: CSARDGSGSRNEQFF
v_call: TRBV20-1; j_call: TRBJ1-3; cdr3_aa: CSASRQYSGNTIYF
v_call: TRBV20-1; j_call: TRBJ2-1; cdr3_aa: CSAATSGRNEQFF
v_call: TRBV29-1; j_call: TRBJ1-1; cdr3_aa: CSVEDGTGGNTEAFF
v_call: TRBV30; j_call: TRBJ2-2; cdr3_aa: CAWGTSANTGELFF
v_call: TRBV28; j_call: TRBJ1-2; cdr3_aa: CASSHSGSGNYGYTF
v_call: TRBV20-1; j_call: TRBJ2-3; cdr3_aa: CSARDSRVVLDTQYF
v_call: TRBV7-9; j_call: TRBJ2-3; cdr3_aa: CASSTPPTTPTDTQYF
v_call: TRBV20-1; j_call: TRBJ2-3; cdr3_aa: CSARVQGPRGDTQYF
v_call: TRBV27; j_call: TRBJ2-6; cdr3_aa: CASSSPAISGANVLTF
v_call: TRBV18; j_call: TRBJ2-7; cdr3_aa: CASTQLAGGPNEQYF